The clone carrying this TCR beta chain was seen more than once but under ten times. The data belong to a study of identical twins. V lost 2 bases and J 0 bases, leaving 7 bases between the germline ends. This CDR3 contains 15 residues. The germline gives CDR1 SGHVS, CDR2 FQNEAQ. TCRdb itself ran the 5' RACE reads through MiXCR, one entry per CDR3 protein. The table shows some 320,000 distinct CDR3 sequences, with 9% to 15% occurring only once. The same data also contributed to another study, on yellow fever vaccine responses in identical twins.

Sequenced: CD8+ T cells sorted from blood. The receptor comes from a woman aged 18-35 years in good health. V usage is TRBV7-8 and J usage is TRBJ2-2; D is unresolved. Written as DNA, the CDR3 is TGTGCCAGCAGCTTAACGGTAGCGAACACCGGGGAGCTGTTTTTT. Translating it yields CASSLTVANTGELFF.